The 24 T cell receptor beta chains below come from one sample, sequenced in a study of cytomegalovirus exposure and HLA in healthy donors. 13 Jbeta primers and 60 Vbeta primers were used for the PCR. Measured with immunoSEQ multiplex PCR; TCRdb has only the in-frame clones, and not every one. The sample holds 200,000 to 250,000 clones; roughly 70% are singletons and the top ten take 2.6%. The sequenced sample was PBMCs. The receptors were gathered from a man in his forties or fifties in good health and CMV-seropositive.

The chain employs TRBV2 and TRBJ2-7, with 9 bases that match TRBD2. Germline V CDR1 and CDR2: SNHLY, FYNNEI. V dropped 6 bases and J dropped 7; count of bases not matched to a gene: 7. The CDR3 loop spans 13 amino acids. CDR3 DNA sequence: TGTGCCAGCAGATGGGCGGGGGGGCGTGAGCAGTACTTC. It yields the protein CASRWAGGREQYF.

Only a few counts were recorded for this clone. The V and J genes are TRBV5-6 and TRBJ1-5, with 8 bases that match TRBD1. Trimming took 4 bases from V and 3 from J; bases not matched to a gene: 6. The CDR3 has 15 amino acids. The germline CDR1 and CDR2 sequences are SGHDT and YYEEEE. The CDR3 spells CASSRLDRDNQPQHF. The DNA for the CDR3 is TGTGCCAGCAGCCGTTTGGACAGGGACAATCAGCCCCAGCATTTT.

This clone came up a few times. V and J are TRBV7-9 and TRBJ2-7, with TRBD2 as a possible D gene (7 bases). The CDR3 is 15 residues long. The V end lost 0 bases, the J end lost 6 bases, and 15 bases lay between the germline ends. CDR1 and CDR2 from the germline V gene are SEHNR and FQNEAQ (reference sequence). Here the CDR3 reads CASSLAGGRFTEQYF. Written as DNA, the CDR3 is TGTGCCAGCAGCTTAGCGGGGGGGCGTTTCACCGAGCAGTACTTC.

The chain uses TRBV11-1 and TRBJ2-2; D possibly corresponds to TRBD1 (5 bases). The length of the CDR3 is 16 residues. V was cut by 5 bases and J by 1 base, with 14 bases left in between. CDR1 is SGHAT and CDR2 is FQDESV in the germline V gene (reference sequence). This CDR3 reads CASSLLGTGNTGELFF. CDR3 nucleotide sequence: TGTGCCAGCAGCCTTCTGGGTACAGGGAACACCGGGGAGCTGTTTTTT.

This clone has a handful of counts. The V gene is TRBV4-1, the J gene TRBJ1-4; D may be TRBD1 (5 bases). Germline assignment: CDR1 MGHRA and CDR2 YSYEKL. With 1 base removed from V and 4 bases from J, the gap between germline ends came to 19 bases. The CDR3 is 18 residues long. The CDR3 sequence: CASSQVRGAGKGNEKLFF. CDR3 bases: TGCGCCAGCAGCCAAGTACGAGGGGCGGGGAAGGGTAATGAAAAACTGTTTTTT.

This rearrangement joins TRBV2 to TRBJ2-2; no reliable D call. Trimming removed 7 bases from V and 1 base from J, with 4 bases in between. CDR3 length: 12 residues. Germline loops: CDR1 SNHLY, CDR2 FYNNEI. The CDR3: CASTRNTGELFF. In nucleotides, the CDR3 is TGTGCCAGCACCAGGAACACCGGGGAGCTGTTTTTT.

This clone was counted a single time. The chain links TRBV7-9 to TRBJ1-6; 7 positions agree with TRBD1. CDR3 length: 13 amino acids. The germline CDR1 and CDR2 sequences are SEHNR and FQNEAQ (reference sequence). V trimming: 6 bases; J trimming: 10 bases; junction bases outside the gene matches: 6. CDR3 sequence: CASSSRGESPLHF. The CDR3 DNA reads as TGTGCCAGCAGTTCCAGGGGGGAGTCACCCCTCCACTTT.

The V gene is TRBV19, the J gene TRBJ2-3; 13 nucleotides agree with TRBD2. The CDR3 totals 17 residues. V lost 3 bases, J lost 3 bases, and 6 bases stayed unmatched. Germline V gives CDR1 LNHDA, CDR2 SQIVND (reference sequence). Here the CDR3 reads CASSIQLAGGRTDTQYF. The CDR3 coding sequence is TGTGCCAGTAGTATTCAACTAGCGGGGGGGCGGACAGATACGCAGTATTTT.

This clone was counted only a few times. V usage is TRBV7-8 and J usage is TRBJ2-5; TRBD1 matches 9 bases. In germline, CDR1 is SGHVS, CDR2 FQNEAQ. The CDR3 sequence is 14 residues long. V lost 4 bases to trimming and J lost 2 bases; unmatched junction nucleotides: 2. The CDR3 protein is CASSSTGGQETQYF. CDR3 sequence (DNA): TGTGCCAGCAGCTCGACAGGGGGACAAGAGACCCAGTACTTC.

V gene TRBV7-2 combines with J gene TRBJ2-1; tentative D call: TRBD2 (6 bases). The germline V gene encodes CDR1 SGHTA and CDR2 FQGNSA. V was pared by 1 base and J by 4 bases, with 14 bases between. The CDR3 has 16 amino acids. DNA of the CDR3: TGTGCCAGCAGCTTAGTCGGGCGGGGAGTTTACAATGAGCAGTTCTTC. This sequence encodes CASSLVGRGVYNEQFF.

A few counts support this clone. The rearrangement joins TRBV7-6 to TRBJ2-3; D unclear. Germline loops: CDR1 SGHVS, CDR2 FNYEAQ. The germline V and J ends were trimmed by 10 bases and 0 bases, with 17 bases remaining between them. The CDR3 contains 15 residues. This CDR3 reads CATRPKLSSTDTQYF. The CDR3 nucleotides read TGTGCCACACGCCCAAAACTGTCTAGCACAGATACGCAGTATTTT.

This chain joins TRBV27 and TRBJ2-7, with 13 bases fitting TRBD2. V lost 5 bases, J lost 2 bases, and 3 bases stayed unmatched. CDR3 length: 15 residues. Germline V lookup: CDR1 MNHEY, CDR2 SMNVEV (reference sequence). Written as DNA, the CDR3 is TGTGCCAGCAGTCTAACTAGCGGGGGGGCCTACGAGCAGTACTTC. Residues: CASSLTSGGAYEQYF.

The CDR3 DNA is TGTGCCAGCACCCTATGGGCCTCCACAGATACGCAGTATTTT. Translation: CASTLWASTDTQYF. The chain links TRBV6-1 to TRBJ2-3; D ambiguous. Between the trimmed V and J ends, which lost 7 bases and 2 bases, there was a span of 13 bases. Looked up from germline, CDR1 is MNHNS and CDR2 is SASEGT. The CDR3 is made up of 14 amino acids.

The V call is TRBV6-5, the J call TRBJ2-1, with 9 bases fitting TRBD2. Trimming at V came to 5 bases and at J to 10 bases, leaving 12 bases not matched to a gene. The CDR3 sequence is 15 residues long. Germline V CDR1 and CDR2: MNHEY, SVGAGI. DNA for the CDR3: TGTGCCAGCAGTCCAGAGGCGGGGGGGCCAGTAGAGCAGTTCTTC. Its protein product is CASSPEAGGPVEQFF.

About this clone: A junction end diverges from the germline sequence, so it may reflect a read error. In nucleotides, the CDR3 is TGTTCCAGCACCCCCCCGGTGGGCAACTCTTTTTCCTACGAGCAGTACTTC. Translating gives CSSTPPVGNSFSYEQYF. V gene TRBV7-9 combines with J gene TRBJ2-7, with D unresolved. In germline, CDR1 is SEHNR, CDR2 FQNEAQ (reference sequence). The CDR3 extends over 17 amino acids.

Notes on this clone: Additional DNA sequences in this sample encode the identical CDR3. V gene TRBV28 combines with J gene TRBJ1-5, with 9 nucleotides matching TRBD1. CDR1 and CDR2 from the germline V gene are MDHEN and SYDVKM. With V trimmed by 5 bases and J by 2 bases, 7 bases remained unmatched. This CDR3 has 16 residues. The CDR3 protein is CASSLLQGAGNQPQHF. DNA for the CDR3: TGTGCCAGCAGTCTGTTACAGGGGGCCGGCAATCAGCCCCAGCATTTT.

The chain combines TRBV6-6 with TRBJ1-2, with 12 bases that match TRBD1. V shed 7 bases and J 7 bases; nucleotides not matched to a gene: 13. The CDR3 extends over 16 amino acids. CDR1 is MNHNY and CDR2 is SVGAGI in the germline V gene (reference sequence). CDR3 amino acids: CASTPGTGGLRGGYTF. CDR3 in DNA: TGTGCCAGCACCCCGGGGACAGGGGGCCTGAGAGGTGGCTACACCTTC.

The rearrangement joins TRBV19 to TRBJ2-5; TRBD1 agrees at 9 bases. TRBJ2-7 matches the DNA end more closely, so the J call is doubtful. Germline V gene data show CDR1 as LNHDA and CDR2 as SQIVND (reference sequence). The CDR3 is 14 residues long. CDR3 protein: CASSPGQGLGEQYF. The DNA of the CDR3 is TGTGCCAGTAGCCCGGGACAGGGTTTGGGCGAGCAGTACTTC.

The chain is built from TRBV2 and TRBJ2-3; D is ambiguous. The V gene's germline CDR1 is SNHLY and CDR2 FYNNEI. V gave up 7 bases and J gave up 3 bases, with 8 bases separating them. This CDR3 has 12 residues. CDR3 region: CASTVRTDTQYF. DNA for the CDR3: TGTGCCAGCACCGTGCGGACAGATACGCAGTATTTT.

The chain couples TRBV5-5 to TRBJ1-1; TRBD1 matches 10 bases. J gave up 4 bases and V 4 bases, and 10 bases lay outside the gene matches. From germline, CDR1 is SGHKS and CDR2 YYEKEE (reference sequence). The CDR3 runs to 16 residues. CDR3 nucleotides: TGTGCCAGCAGCACCGACAGGGGGCGGTTGACCACTGAAGCTTTCTTT. It encodes CASSTDRGRLTTEAFF.

The genes are TRBV6-1 and TRBJ1-5; TRBD1 is a possible D gene (5 bases). V was clipped by 7 bases and J by 7 bases, with 14 bases between them. The germline V gene encodes CDR1 MNHNS and CDR2 SASEGT. The CDR3 has 13 residues. The DNA of the CDR3 is TGTGCCAGCACAGGGCCCCTTGGACAGCCCCAGCATTTT. This codes for CASTGPLGQPQHF.

Note on this clone: Sequence at one end of the junction differs from germline and may be a read error. The chain combines TRBV7-9 with TRBJ1-2; D is perhaps TRBD1 (5 bases). Germline CDR1 is SEHNR and CDR2 is FQNEAQ (reference sequence). CDR3 length equals 13 residues. The CDR3 DNA reads TGTGCCAGCAGCTTAGTGGGGACTGATGGCCACACCTTC. Amino acid sequence: CASSLVGTDGHTF.

The chain employs TRBV5-6 and TRBJ2-2; possibly TRBD2 for D (5 bases). The CDR3 totals 15 residues. V lost 8 bases and J lost 1, with 15 bases in between. CDR1 and CDR2 (germline): SGHDT, YYEEEE. CDR3 loop: CASTLTGMNTGELFF. The CDR3 DNA reads as TGTGCCAGTACTCTTACGGGGATGAACACCGGGGAGCTGTTTTTT.

The rearrangement links TRBV19 to TRBJ1-4; 9 bases match TRBD1. Trimming cost V 6 bases and J 7 bases; bases outside gene matches: 12. This CDR3 spans 16 amino acids. The V gene's germline CDR1 is LNHDA and CDR2 SQIVND (reference sequence). The CDR3 DNA is TGTGCCAGTAGGACAAACAGGGGGCCTCGACCTGAAAAACTGTTTTTT. Translated, it gives CASRTNRGPRPEKLFF.